Here is one T cell receptor (beta chain) with its context. Its antigen remains unknown. The naive CD8 subset, CD45RO-negative cells positively selected for CCR7, excluded terminally differentiated effector memory CD45RA+ cells. This sample was included in a study of shared clonotypes between healthy human individuals. At the level of the study: The study enrolled a couple of women and three men aged 18 to 49.

In germline, CDR1 is SGHNT, CDR2 YYREEE (reference sequence). V was cut by 5 bases and J by 6 bases, with 14 bases left in between. The CDR3 has 13 amino acids. TCRdb's table, derived via immunoSEQ multiplex PCR, lists solely in-frame clones and lacks some. The data contain approximately 600,000 clones, about 95% of them seen just once; the ten biggest clones take up over 0.1%. General observations from the study: Naive subsets generally had larger estimated richness than memory subsets.

The sequencing input was naive CD8+ T cells sorted from blood. The sequence was obtained from a woman in her 30s in good health. This chain links TRBV5-4 with TRBJ1-1; maybe TRBD1 (5 bases). The CDR3 spells CASRMGGTPEAFF. The CDR3 coding sequence is TGTGCCAGCAGGATGGGAGGGACCCCTGAAGCTTTCTTT.